These T cell receptor beta chains were read from a single sample in a study of human T cells and chemical hapten exposure. In TCRdb, the RACE reads were re-called with MiXCR into one record per CDR3 protein. This sample has 100,000 or so distinct CDR3 sequences; more than 9.5% occur once, and the top ten carry around 3.5%. Sequenced material: whole blood, taken in connection with sensitization to the hapten diphenylcyclopropenone (DPC). Every receptor here comes from a woman aged 35 to 49 with alopecia areata. Some clones in this sample may be carry-over from other donors' samples. CDR3s include the opening cysteine and the closing phenylalanine or tryptophan. A D gene is named only where the DNA matches it firmly. Not all rows give a size; the values are once, few, many and, for expanded clones, a class.

size,D,V,J,DNA,CDR3
few,TRBD2,TRBV28,TRBJ2-7,TGTGCCAGCAATGTAGCGGGAGAACCCTACGAGCAGTACTTC,CASNVAGEPYEQYF
many,.,TRBV28,TRBJ2-7,TGTGCCAGCAGTTCGTTTTCGTCCATGCACGAGCAGTACTTC,CASSSFSSMHEQYF
few,.,TRBV28,TRBJ2-7,TGTGCCAGCAGAACCTGGACGCGGCCCTCCTACGAGCAGTACTTC,CASRTWTRPSYEQYF
many,.,TRBV27,TRBJ1-2,TGTGCCAGCAGTGGGGGCGGTGGGATAAACAACTATGGCTACACCTTC,CASSGGGGINNYGYTF
.,.,TRBV29-1,TRBJ2-2,TGCAGCGTCCGCAAGAACACCGGGGAGCTGTTTTTT,CSVRKNTGELFF
few,TRBD1,TRBV18,TRBJ1-5,TGTGCCAGCTCACAGAACAGGGGCACGAATCAGCCCCAGCATTTT,CASSQNRGTNQPQHF
.,.,TRBV4-3,TRBJ1-2,TGCGCCAGCAGCCAAGTTCTATCCGACACCGGCGGGATATATGGCTACACCTTC,CASSQVLSDTGGIYGYTF
few,TRBD2,TRBV7-2,TRBJ2-2,TGTGCCAGCAGCCCGGGACTAGCGGGAGCCTTGAACACCGGGGAGCTGTTTTTT,CASSPGLAGALNTGELFF
few,.,TRBV28,TRBJ1-6,TGTGCCAGCAGGAACCCGCGGCAGGGGACCAATTCACCCCTCCACTTT,CASRNPRQGTNSPLHF
many,TRBD1,TRBV6-5,TRBJ1-1,TGTGCCAGCAGCCTCCGACAGGGGGCACCGACTGAAGCTTTCTTT,CASSLRQGAPTEAFF
.,.,TRBV6-5,TRBJ2-3,TGTGCCAGCAGTTACGGTCTCTCTAGCACAGATACGCAGTATTTT,CASSYGLSSTDTQYF
few,.,TRBV3-1,TRBJ1-1,TGTGCCAGCAGTCGCATCGGGGGGCAGGAAGCTTTCTTT,CASSRIGGQEAFF
.,TRBD1,TRBV7-9,TRBJ2-2,TGTGCCAGCAGCTGGGGACAGACCACCGGGGAGCTGTTTTTT,CASSWGQTTGELFF
few,.,TRBV6-6,TRBJ1-1,TGTGCCAGCAGCAGAGACATTGAAGCTTTCTTT,CASSRDIEAFF
.,.,TRBV7-8,TRBJ2-7,TGTGCCAGCAGCTCAATTAACAGGGACGAGCAGTACTTC,CASSSINRDEQYF
many,.,TRBV20-1,TRBJ1-1,TGCAGTGCTAGAGTGGGGGGCGGGGATTTTGTCGGTGAAGCTTTCTTT,CSARVGGGDFVGEAFF
few,.,TRBV20-1,TRBJ1-3,TGCAGTGCTAGTCACCAGGGCCTACCTGGGGGAAACACCATATATTTT,CSASHQGLPGGNTIYF
few,.,TRBV11-2,TRBJ2-3,TGTGCCAGCAGCCTGGGGCAGCCTAGCACAGATACGCAGTATTTT,CASSLGQPSTDTQYF
few,.,TRBV6-2/TRBV6-3,TRBJ2-3,TGTGCCAGCAGTTACTCGAGGAGGAATACGCAGTATTTT,CASSYSRRNTQYF
many,.,TRBV4-1,TRBJ2-4,TGCGCCAGCAGCCAAGGGACGCCCAAAAACATTCAGTACTTC,CASSQGTPKNIQYF
.,TRBD2,TRBV24-1,TRBJ2-1,TGTGCCACCAGTGATGGACTAGCGGGGAGCTCCTACAATGAGCAGTTCTTC,CATSDGLAGSSYNEQFF
few,TRBD2,TRBV7-8,TRBJ2-2,TGTGCCAGCAGCTTACTAGCGGGCCTCGGGGAGCTGTTTTTT,CASSLLAGLGELFF
once,.,TRBV6-1,TRBJ2-5,TGTGCCAGCAGGGGCGTCCGGGAGACCCAGTACTTC,CASRGVRETQYF
many,TRBD2,TRBV13,TRBJ2-7,TGTGCCAGCAGCCGCGGGGGGATGGTCTACGAGCAGTACTTC,CASSRGGMVYEQYF
few,.,TRBV2,TRBJ2-1,TGTGCCAGCAGTGAAGTTCGATCCCGGTACAATGAGCAGTTCTTC,CASSEVRSRYNEQFF
many,TRBD2,TRBV5-6,TRBJ2-1,TGTGCCAGCAGCCGACGCGCTAGCGGGGATTACAATGAGCAGTTCTTC,CASSRRASGDYNEQFF
few,TRBD2,TRBV20-1,TRBJ2-1,TGCAGTGCTACGGACCCGGGACTAGCTGTTAATGAGCAGTTCTTC,CSATDPGLAVNEQFF
many,.,TRBV5-6,TRBJ1-4,TGTGCCAGCAGCCCCGACAGGCACGAGTCTAGAGGAAAACTGTTTTTT,CASSPDRHESRGKLFF
many,.,TRBV21-1,TRBJ2-1,TGTGCCAGCAGCAAAGCCGGAGGCGATGAGCAGTTCTTC,CASSKAGGDEQFF
many,.,TRBV7-9,TRBJ1-1,TGTGCCAGCAGCTTATCCGTGAACACTGAAGCTTTCTTT,CASSLSVNTEAFF
many,TRBD2,TRBV7-2,TRBJ2-1,TGTGCCAGCAGCTTCGCGGGAGGGCCCAATGAGCAGTTCTTC,CASSFAGGPNEQFF
.,.,TRBV12-3/TRBV12-4,TRBJ1-6,TGTGCCAGCAAAGAGGGGTTGATTAATTCACCCCTCCACTTT,CASKEGLINSPLHF
few,.,TRBV11-2,TRBJ1-1,TGTGCCAGCAGCTTACCGGTAGGGAACACTGAAGCTTTCTTT,CASSLPVGNTEAFF
many,.,TRBV3-1,TRBJ2-4,TGTGCCAGCAGCCAAGGTATAGGAGCCAAAAACATTCAGTACTTC,CASSQGIGAKNIQYF
.,.,TRBV6-5,TRBJ2-3,TGTGCCAGCAGTAAGGGACGTAGGGACTTCACAGATACGCAGTATTTT,CASSKGRRDFTDTQYF
.,.,TRBV28,TRBJ2-7,TGTGCCAGCAGTTTATTGGCCCCCACAGGGTTCAGCTCCTACGAGCAGTACTTC,CASSLLAPTGFSSYEQYF
.,TRBD2,TRBV20-1,TRBJ2-3,TGCAGTGCTTTAGCGGGTGGTTATACGCAGTATTTT,CSALAGGYTQYF
.,TRBD2,TRBV7-2,TRBJ2-7,TGTGCCAGCAGCTTAGCTAACAGCGGGACCTACGAGCAGTACTTC,CASSLANSGTYEQYF
few,.,TRBV6-6,TRBJ1-1,TGTGCCAGCAGTCAAGCAGGGAATATGGGAACTGAAGCTTTCTTT,CASSQAGNMGTEAFF